This T cell receptor (beta chain) was sequenced for a study of T cell responses to AZD1222 COVID-19 vaccine. Generated by immunoSEQ multiplex PCR, the TCRdb table keeps only in-frame clones and is missing some. The sample lists about 85,000 clones, roughly nine tenths occurring once. Between the trimmed V and J ends, which lost 2 bases and 7 bases, there was a span of 9 bases. CDR3 length: 11 residues. Germline CDR1 GTSNPN, CDR2 SVGIG (reference sequence). Study-wide points: Mapped onto spike, vaccine-associated CD4 TCRs spanned it and were dominant at 160-218 and 743-854. Just 5 to 7 AZD1222 recipients were seropositive at baseline.

Comment on this clone: Its antigen is currently unknown.

The sequences come from peripheral blood, collected on day 0 of AZD1222 vaccination. This chain joins TRBV30 and TRBJ2-7; D is unclear. This receptor was obtained from an adult in good health. The CDR3 sequence: CAWSFREEQYF. The CDR3 DNA follows: TGTGCCTGGAGTTTCCGAGAAGAGCAGTACTTC.